One and the same sample provided the 6 T cell receptor beta chains below, sequenced in a study of blood T cell repertoires in COVID-19. Sequencing was performed with immunoSEQ multiplex PCR; in TCRdb, only in-frame clones are kept and a portion is missing. The repertoire holds nearly 100,000 clones, with approximately 84% as singletons. The source material was peripheral blood. The receptors come from a man in his 70s with acute or convalescent COVID-19.

This clone appeared a few times. V and J are TRBV7-9 and TRBJ1-2; the D gene is possibly TRBD1 (6 bases). The germline V gene has CDR1 SEHNR and CDR2 FQNEAQ (reference sequence). The germline V and J ends were trimmed by 5 bases and 6 bases, with 10 bases remaining between them. The CDR3 covers 12 residues. The CDR3 DNA is TGTGCCAGCAGCCTCCGGGACAATGGCTACACCTTC. Translation: CASSLRDNGYTF.

This clone has just one count. CDR3 DNA: TGTGCCACCAGTGATTCAGAGGTTGGAGAGACCCAGTACTTC. Translating gives CATSDSEVGETQYF. V is TRBV24-1 and J is TRBJ2-5; D call uncertain. The V and J ends lost 2 bases and 4 bases respectively, with 10 bases between them. CDR3 length: 14 amino acids. Germline V gene sequence: CDR1 KGHDR, CDR2 SFDVKD.

The genes are TRBV7-8 and TRBJ2-5; weak D call: TRBD1 (6 bases). This CDR3 comprises 18 residues. Germline values: CDR1 SGHVS, CDR2 FQNEAQ. V was cut by 0 bases and J by 3 bases, with 20 bases left in between. The CDR3 sequence: CASSLALPSFRGKETQYF. The CDR3 nucleotides read TGTGCCAGCAGCTTAGCCCTACCCAGTTTTAGGGGGAAAGAGACCCAGTACTTC. The full variable domain, its missing parts supplied by reference TRBV7-8 and TRBJ2-5, is GAGVSQSPRYKVAKRGQDVALRCDPISGHVSLFWYQQALGQGPEFLTYFQNEAQLDKSGLPSDRFFAERPEGSVSTLKIQRTQQEDSAVYLCASSLALPSFRGKETQYFGPGTRLLVL.

The gene calls are TRBV25-1 and TRBJ2-3, with D perhaps matching TRBD2 (6 bases). This CDR3 has 17 residues. V lost 3 bases, J lost 1 base, and 17 bases lay in between. CDR1 MGHDK and CDR2 SYGVNS come from the germline V gene. The CDR3 region is CASSDPVAGTRTDTQYF. CDR3 in DNA: TGTGCCAGCAGTGACCCAGTGGCGGGGACCCGCACAGATACGCAGTATTTT.

The genes are TRBV19 and TRBJ1-1; D is ambiguous. V lost 3 bases and J lost 0, with 11 bases in between. Germline assignment: CDR1 LNHDA and CDR2 SQIVND (reference sequence). The CDR3 covers 15 residues. Here the CDR3 reads CASSIGVFLNTEAFF. The CDR3 nucleotides are TGTGCCAGTAGTATCGGGGTTTTCCTGAACACTGAAGCTTTCTTT.

The chain employs TRBV12-3 or TRBV12-4 and TRBJ1-5; D call uncertain. The CDR3 totals 13 residues. Trimming took off 3 bases at V and 0 bases at J, with 3 bases between the two ends. The CDR3 spells CASSFFSNQPQHF. The CDR3, as DNA: TGTGCCAGCAGTTTCTTTAGCAATCAGCCCCAGCATTTT.